A single sample gave rise to the 5 T cell receptor beta chains below, sequenced in a study of cytomegalovirus exposure and HLA in healthy donors. PCR amplification relied on 60 Vbeta primers (plus 13 Jbeta primers). Profiling relied on immunoSEQ multiplex PCR, and the TCRdb table lists in-frame clones only, not all of them. Among around 160,000 clones listed, more than 70% were seen once. Sequences were obtained from PBMCs. All receptors come from a male donor in good health and CMV-seronegative.

The chain links TRBV5-1 to TRBJ2-7; 8 nucleotides match TRBD1. This CDR3 comprises 15 residues. Looked up from germline, CDR1 is SGHRS and CDR2 is YFSETQ. V trimming: 7 bases; J trimming: 1 base; junction bases outside the gene matches: 10. The CDR3 sequence: CASRPGQGTSYEQYF. Here the CDR3 DNA reads TGCGCCAGCCGACCCGGACAGGGTACGTCCTACGAGCAGTACTTC. Complete variable domain (other parts from reference TRBV5-1 and TRBJ2-7): KAGVTQTPRYLIKTRGQQVTLSCSPISGHRSVSWYQQTPGQGLQFLFEYFSETQRNKGNFPGRFSGRQFSNSRSEMNVSTLELGDSALYLCASRPGQGTSYEQYFGPGTRLTVT.

The CDR3, as DNA: TGTGCCAGCAACTCGCGGCAGTACTTC. Amino acids: CASNSRQYF. The chain has TRBV6-1 and TRBJ2-7, with D unclear. V lost 7 bases and J 9 bases, leaving 7 bases between the germline ends. This CDR3 has 9 amino acids. Germline CDR1 and CDR2: MNHNS and SASEGT.

The rearrangement links TRBV7-9 to TRBJ2-2; the D gene is possibly TRBD2 (6 bases). Trimming removed 6 bases from V and 4 bases from J, with 9 bases in between. This CDR3 is built from 13 residues. Germline CDR1 SEHNR, CDR2 FQNEAQ (reference sequence). The CDR3 loop is CASRMGGTGELFF. CDR3 nucleotide sequence: TGTGCCAGCAGGATGGGGGGCACCGGGGAGCTGTTTTTT.

The gene calls are TRBV2 and TRBJ2-2; D remains ambiguous. There are 13 residues in the CDR3. Trimming cost V 6 bases and J 4 bases, with 9 bases left between them. From germline, CDR1 is SNHLY and CDR2 FYNNEI. CDR3 sequence reads: CASSPYLTGELFF. The CDR3 DNA is TGTGCCAGCAGCCCCTATCTCACCGGGGAGCTGTTTTTT. Drawing the rest from reference TRBV2 and TRBJ2-2, the complete variable domain is EPEVTQTPSHQVTQMGQEVILRCVPISNHLYFYWYRQILGQKVEFLVSFYNNEISEKSEIFDDQFSVERPDGSNFTLKIRSTKLEDSAMYFCASSPYLTGELFFGEGSRLTVL.

The chain combines TRBV7-3 with TRBJ2-7; 9 bases fit TRBD1. Germline V gene lookup returns CDR1 SGHTA and CDR2 FQGTGA. This CDR3 has 15 amino acids. V lost 3 bases, J lost 0 bases, and 3 bases stayed unmatched. The CDR3 bases are TGTGCCAGCAGCTTGGGACAGGGAATCTCCTACGAGCAGTACTTC. Encoded protein: CASSLGQGISYEQYF.